This paragraph reports one T cell receptor beta chain. Its antigen is not identified. The germline V gene has CDR1 GTSNPN and CDR2 SVGIG (reference sequence). The CDR3 sequence is 12 residues long. The V end lost 5 bases, the J end lost 1 base, and 8 bases lay between the germline ends. This sample is drawn from a study of shared clonotypes between healthy human individuals. Study-wide context: Those who served as donors were a couple of women and a few men between the ages of 18 and 49. Notes on the study in general: Generation probabilities were higher for clonotypes shared across all four sorted-subset donors than for unshared ones. Among donors, the sharing of clonotypes was expected to be influenced by sequencing depth.

Repertoires were generated with immunoSEQ multiplex PCR, while TCRdb's copy carries only in-frame clones and drops some. In the table there are millions of clones, over 85% of which are singletons. Caucasian adults residing in Nashville, Tennessee made up all the donors. This TCR came from a man between 18 and 29 years old in good health. Some clones in this sample may be carry-over from other donors' samples. Sequenced material: naive CD4+ T cells from PBMCs. The subset was: CD45RA+ positively selected. This chain joins TRBV30 and TRBJ1-2, with D hard to call. The CDR3 protein is CAWFASNYGYTF. The CDR3 DNA follows: TGTGCCTGGTTTGCCAGTAACTATGGCTACACCTTC.